This record covers a single T cell receptor (beta chain). The antigen remains unidentified. Produced via immunoSEQ multiplex PCR; TCRdb's table is partial and in-frame only. The sample carries about 99,000 clones, about four fifths recorded once. Deletions cut 5 bases from V and 0 bases from J, with 12 bases between. Germline CDR1 SGHTA, CDR2 FQGNSA. This CDR3 is 15 amino acids long. All the patients suffered relapse after autologous stem cell transplantation, and brentuximab vedotin exposure differed. These data belong to a study of PD-1 blockade in classical Hodgkin lymphoma. Notes on the study in general: Baseline diversity in complete responders resembled that of newly diagnosed patients. Exclusion covered patients beginning nivolumab under 1 year post-ASCT. Only CD4+ TCR diversity, not CD8+, had risen significantly by C4D1.

This chain joins TRBV7-2 and TRBJ2-3; D may be TRBD2 (5 bases). The starting material was peripheral blood mononuclear cells (PBMCs), obtained before the second cycle of nivolumab. This TCR was sampled from a human donor with classical Hodgkin lymphoma. The CDR3 sequence: CASSRSGLSTDTQYF. CDR3 nucleotide sequence: TGTGCCAGCAGCCGAAGCGGTCTAAGCACAGATACGCAGTATTTT.